Listed below are T cell receptor beta chains from one sample, sequenced in a study of blood T cells in healthy people across ages. MiXCR, run by TCRdb on the 5' RACE reads, gives a single entry per CDR3 protein. The sample shows fewer than 1,000,000 distinct CDR3 sequences, less than 60% of them seen only once. What was sequenced was blood. Every receptor here comes from a man older than 75 in good health. The CDR3 runs from the conserved cysteine through the conserved F or W. A D gene is named only where the DNA matches it firmly. Rows may omit the clone size; those that give it use once, few, many or a size class.

CDR3 protein: CSAKVEGGIWEQFF
CDR3 DNA: TGCAGTGCTAAGGTCGAGGGGGGAATTTGGGAGCAGTTCTTC
J gene: TRBJ2-1
D gene: .
clone size: few
V gene: TRBV20-1

CDR3 protein: CATSDQTSFKQYF
CDR3 DNA: TGTGCCACCAGTGACCAGACCAGCTTCAAGCAGTACTTC
J gene: TRBJ2-4
D gene: .
clone size: many
V gene: TRBV24-1

CDR3 protein: CASSSTGVETQFF
CDR3 DNA: TGTGCCAGCAGCTCAACAGGGGTGGAGACCCAGTTCTTC
J gene: TRBJ2-1
D gene: TRBD1
clone size: .
V gene: TRBV11-3

CDR3 protein: CSGGDYFNEQFF
CDR3 DNA: TGCAGCGGGGGGGACTATTTCAATGAGCAGTTCTTC
J gene: TRBJ2-1
D gene: TRBD2
clone size: once
V gene: TRBV29-1

CDR3 protein: CAISESTVYNEQFF
CDR3 DNA: TGTGCCATCAGTGAGTCGACAGTCTACAATGAGCAGTTCTTC
J gene: TRBJ2-1
D gene: .
clone size: .
V gene: TRBV10-3

CDR3 protein: CASMRPSGSSYNEQFF
CDR3 DNA: TGTGCCAGTATGCGTCCTAGCGGGAGCTCCTACAATGAGCAGTTCTTC
J gene: TRBJ2-1
D gene: TRBD2
clone size: .
V gene: TRBV7-9

CDR3 protein: CSARDPTSGGRTETQYF
CDR3 DNA: TGCAGTGCTAGAGACCCTACTAGCGGGGGCCGAACAGAGACCCAGTACTTC
J gene: TRBJ2-5
D gene: TRBD2
clone size: few
V gene: TRBV20-1

CDR3 protein: CASSSHSTDTQYF
CDR3 DNA: TGTGCCAGCAGCTCCCACAGCACAGATACGCAGTATTTT
J gene: TRBJ2-3
D gene: .
clone size: .
V gene: TRBV7-2

CDR3 protein: CASSLDRGAYERYF
CDR3 DNA: TGTGCCAGCAGTTTGGATAGGGGGGCCTACGAGCGGTACTTC
J gene: TRBJ2-5
D gene: .
clone size: once
V gene: TRBV27

CDR3 protein: CASSAGGFLETQYF
CDR3 DNA: TGTGCCAGTAGTGCTGGAGGGTTCCTAGAGACCCAGTACTTC
J gene: TRBJ2-5
D gene: .
clone size: .
V gene: TRBV19

CDR3 protein: CSAAGGPRCEQFF
CDR3 DNA: TGCAGTGCTGCGGGAGGGCCCAGATGTGAGCAGTTCTTC
J gene: TRBJ2-1
D gene: TRBD2
clone size: .
V gene: TRBV20-1

CDR3 protein: CASRPGGTAYNEQFF
CDR3 DNA: TGTGCCAGCAGACCTGGGGGGACAGCTTACAATGAGCAGTTCTTC
J gene: TRBJ2-1
D gene: .
clone size: few
V gene: TRBV28

CDR3 protein: CSARLAGGPGDYEQYF
CDR3 DNA: TGCAGTGCTAGACTAGCGGGCGGACCGGGAGACTACGAGCAGTACTTC
J gene: TRBJ2-7
D gene: TRBD2
clone size: .
V gene: TRBV20-1

CDR3 protein: CASSLRGQGASLETQYF
CDR3 DNA: TGCGCCAGCAGCTTGCGAGGACAGGGGGCTAGTCTGGAGACCCAGTACTTC
J gene: TRBJ2-5
D gene: TRBD1
clone size: .
V gene: TRBV5-1

CDR3 protein: CSATIDRKDSPLHF
CDR3 DNA: TGCAGTGCTACAATCGACAGGAAGGATTCACCCCTCCACTTT
J gene: TRBJ1-6
D gene: .
clone size: few
V gene: TRBV20-1

CDR3 protein: CASSYGGPTDTQYF
CDR3 DNA: TGTGCCAGCAGTTACGGCGGACCCACAGATACGCAGTATTTT
J gene: TRBJ2-3
D gene: .
clone size: .
V gene: TRBV6-5

CDR3 protein: CATLGPVRGNEQFF
CDR3 DNA: TGTGCCACCCTAGGGCCCGTTCGAGGTAATGAGCAGTTCTTC
J gene: TRBJ2-1
D gene: .
clone size: .
V gene: TRBV28

CDR3 protein: CAGSIGTSGANVLTF
CDR3 DNA: TGTGCCGGCAGCATCGGGACTTCTGGGGCCAACGTCCTGACTTTC
J gene: TRBJ2-6
D gene: .
clone size: .
V gene: TRBV7-9

CDR3 protein: CASSLAGAGDTQYF
CDR3 DNA: TGTGCCAGCAGCTTAGCGGGGGCAGGGGATACGCAGTATTTT
J gene: TRBJ2-3
D gene: .
clone size: few
V gene: TRBV7-6

CDR3 protein: CASSRRPQETQYF
CDR3 DNA: TGTGCCAGCAGTCGGCGACCTCAAGAGACCCAGTACTTC
J gene: TRBJ2-5
D gene: .
clone size: .
V gene: TRBV6-6

CDR3 protein: CASSLGRLSSAFF
CDR3 DNA: TGTGCCAGCAGCTTAGGTCGGCTAAGTTCAGCTTTCTTT
J gene: TRBJ1-1
D gene: .
clone size: many
V gene: TRBV7-9

CDR3 protein: CASRLAGGPTGELFF
CDR3 DNA: TGTGCCAGCAGGTTAGCGGGAGGGCCTACCGGGGAGCTGTTTTTT
J gene: TRBJ2-2
D gene: TRBD2
clone size: .
V gene: TRBV12-3/TRBV12-4

CDR3 protein: CAISGTAKNTEAFF
CDR3 DNA: TGTGCCATCAGCGGGACAGCCAAGAACACTGAAGCTTTCTTT
J gene: TRBJ1-1
D gene: TRBD1
clone size: few
V gene: TRBV10-3

CDR3 protein: CASSYSGGSEKLFF
CDR3 DNA: TGTGCCAGCAGCTATTCAGGGGGTAGTGAAAAACTGTTTTTT
J gene: TRBJ1-4
D gene: TRBD1
clone size: .
V gene: TRBV7-2

CDR3 protein: CSVVRGLTYNEQFF
CDR3 DNA: TGCAGCGTTGTTAGGGGTTTGACCTACAATGAGCAGTTCTTC
J gene: TRBJ2-1
D gene: .
clone size: .
V gene: TRBV29-1

CDR3 protein: CASSQAVTVSAYEQYF
CDR3 DNA: TGTGCCAGCAGCCAAGCCGTGACAGTTTCAGCCTACGAGCAGTACTTC
J gene: TRBJ2-7
D gene: .
clone size: .
V gene: TRBV4-2

CDR3 protein: CASSPRMGSPGQNTEAFF
CDR3 DNA: TGTGCCAGCTCACCACGCATGGGATCCCCCGGCCAGAACACTGAAGCTTTCTTT
J gene: TRBJ1-1
D gene: .
clone size: few
V gene: TRBV18

CDR3 protein: CSVPEGSVADTQYF
CDR3 DNA: TGCAGTGTCCCCGAGGGGAGCGTCGCAGATACGCAGTATTTT
J gene: TRBJ2-3
D gene: .
clone size: .
V gene: TRBV20-1

CDR3 protein: CASSFTTGAPDGVDTDTQYF
CDR3 DNA: TGTGCCAGCAGCTTCACAACAGGGGCCCCAGACGGAGTTGACACAGATACGCAGTATTTT
J gene: TRBJ2-3
D gene: TRBD1
clone size: few
V gene: TRBV12-3/TRBV12-4

CDR3 protein: CASSVGATQETQYF
CDR3 DNA: TGCGCCAGCAGCGTGGGGGCGACGCAAGAGACCCAGTACTTC
J gene: TRBJ2-5
D gene: .
clone size: .
V gene: TRBV5-1

CDR3 protein: CASSRQGGIQPQHF
CDR3 DNA: TGTGCCAGCTCAAGACAGGGAGGCATTCAGCCCCAGCATTTT
J gene: TRBJ1-5
D gene: TRBD1
clone size: .
V gene: TRBV18